The entry below gives a single T cell receptor (beta chain) sequence along with its context. The time point is: cycle 4 day 1 (C4D1), after 6 weeks of nivolumab. Brentuximab vedotin exposure varied among the patients, all of whom had relapsed after autologous stem cell transplantation. The data were obtained in a study of PD-1 blockade in classical Hodgkin lymphoma. V lost 1 base to trimming and J lost 7 bases, with 8 bases between them. Germline V gives CDR1 LGHNA, CDR2 YSLEER. The CDR3 runs to 12 residues. Produced via immunoSEQ multiplex PCR; TCRdb's table is partial and in-frame only. Among roughly 100,000 clones listed, around 80% were seen once.

This chain links TRBV4-3 with TRBJ2-7; weak D call: TRBD2 (5 bases). Sequencing was performed on peripheral blood mononuclear cells (PBMCs), taken before the fourth cycle of nivolumab. This clonotype originated in a human donor with classical Hodgkin lymphoma. CDR3 in DNA: TGCGCCAGCAGCCAAGTTGGGAGTGAGCAGTACTTC. The encoded protein is CASSQVGSEQYF.